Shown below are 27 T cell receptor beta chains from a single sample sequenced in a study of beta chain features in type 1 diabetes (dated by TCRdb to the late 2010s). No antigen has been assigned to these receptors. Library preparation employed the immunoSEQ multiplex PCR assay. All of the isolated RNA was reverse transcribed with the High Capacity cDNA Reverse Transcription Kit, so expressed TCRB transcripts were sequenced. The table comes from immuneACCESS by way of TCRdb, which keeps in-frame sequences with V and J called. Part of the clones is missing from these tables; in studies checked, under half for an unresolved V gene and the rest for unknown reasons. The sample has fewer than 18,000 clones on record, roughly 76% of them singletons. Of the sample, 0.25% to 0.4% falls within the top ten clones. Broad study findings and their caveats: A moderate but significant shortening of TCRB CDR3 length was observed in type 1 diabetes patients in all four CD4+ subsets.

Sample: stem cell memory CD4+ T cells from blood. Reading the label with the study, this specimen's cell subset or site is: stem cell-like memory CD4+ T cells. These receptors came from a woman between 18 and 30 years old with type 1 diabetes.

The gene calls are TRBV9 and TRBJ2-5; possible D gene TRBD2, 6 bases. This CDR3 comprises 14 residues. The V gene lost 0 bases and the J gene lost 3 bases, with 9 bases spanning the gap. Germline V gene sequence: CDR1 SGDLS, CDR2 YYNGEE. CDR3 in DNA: TGTGCCAGCAGCGTAGGGGGACTGAAAGAGACCCAGTACTTC. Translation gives CASSVGGLKETQYF.

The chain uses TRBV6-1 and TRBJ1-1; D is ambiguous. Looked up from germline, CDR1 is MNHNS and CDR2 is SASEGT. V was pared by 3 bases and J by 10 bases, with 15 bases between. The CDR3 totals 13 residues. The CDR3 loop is CASSEMALLAAFF. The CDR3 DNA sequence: TGTGCCAGCAGTGAGATGGCCCTCCTTGCAGCTTTCTTT.

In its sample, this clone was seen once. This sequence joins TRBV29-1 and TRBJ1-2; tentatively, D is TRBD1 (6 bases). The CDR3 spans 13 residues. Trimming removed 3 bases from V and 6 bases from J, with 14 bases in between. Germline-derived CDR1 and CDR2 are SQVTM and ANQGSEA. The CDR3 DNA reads TGCAGCGTTGATAACAGGGTATTTGATGGCTACACCTTC. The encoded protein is CSVDNRVFDGYTF.

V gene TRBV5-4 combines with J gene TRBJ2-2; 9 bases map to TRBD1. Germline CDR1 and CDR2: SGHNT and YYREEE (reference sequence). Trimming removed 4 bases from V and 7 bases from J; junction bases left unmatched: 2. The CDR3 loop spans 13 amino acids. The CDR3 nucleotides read TGTGCCAGCAGCCGACAGGGGGTCGGGGAGCTGTTTTTT. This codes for CASSRQGVGELFF.

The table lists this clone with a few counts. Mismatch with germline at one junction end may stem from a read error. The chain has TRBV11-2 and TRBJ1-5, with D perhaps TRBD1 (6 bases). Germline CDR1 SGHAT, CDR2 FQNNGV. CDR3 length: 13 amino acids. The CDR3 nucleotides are TGTGCCAGCAGCCCTGGGGGGGCCCTTCCCCTGGTTTTT. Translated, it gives CASSPGGALPLVF.

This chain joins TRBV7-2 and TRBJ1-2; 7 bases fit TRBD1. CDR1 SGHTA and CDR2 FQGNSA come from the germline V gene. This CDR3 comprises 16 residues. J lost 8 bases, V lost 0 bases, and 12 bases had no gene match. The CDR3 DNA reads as TGTGCCAGCAGCTTAGCGCTGCGGGACAGCTCTCGCGGCTACACCTTC. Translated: CASSLALRDSSRGYTF.

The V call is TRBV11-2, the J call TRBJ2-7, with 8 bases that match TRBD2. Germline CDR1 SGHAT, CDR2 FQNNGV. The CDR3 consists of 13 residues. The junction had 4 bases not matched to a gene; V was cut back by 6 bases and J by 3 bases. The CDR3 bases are TGTGCCAGCAGAGGACTAGCCGGCTACGAGCAGTACTTC. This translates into CASRGLAGYEQYF.

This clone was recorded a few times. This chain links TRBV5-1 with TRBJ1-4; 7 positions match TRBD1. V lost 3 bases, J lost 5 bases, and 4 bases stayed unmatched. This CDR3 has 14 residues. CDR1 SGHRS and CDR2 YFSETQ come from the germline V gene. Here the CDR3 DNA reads TGCGCCAGCAGCTACGACAGGGACAATGAAAAACTGTTTTTT. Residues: CASSYDRDNEKLFF.

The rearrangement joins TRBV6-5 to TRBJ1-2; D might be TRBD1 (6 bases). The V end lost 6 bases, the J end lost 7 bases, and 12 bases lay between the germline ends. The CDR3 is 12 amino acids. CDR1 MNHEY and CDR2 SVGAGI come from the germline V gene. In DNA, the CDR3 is TGTGCCAGCAGAAGGGGGAGGGGTGGCTACACCTTC. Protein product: CASRRGRGGYTF.

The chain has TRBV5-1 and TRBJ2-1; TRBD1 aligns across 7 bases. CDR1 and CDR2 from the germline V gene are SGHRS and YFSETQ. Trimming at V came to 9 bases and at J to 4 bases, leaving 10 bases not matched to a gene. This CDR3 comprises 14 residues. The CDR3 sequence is CATSKGAPYNEQFF. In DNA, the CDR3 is TGCGCCACCTCGAAGGGGGCACCATACAATGAGCAGTTCTTC. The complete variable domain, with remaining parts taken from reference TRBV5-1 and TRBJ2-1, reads KAGVTQTPRYLIKTRGQQVTLSCSPISGHRSVSWYQQTPGQGLQFLFEYFSETQRNKGNFPGRFSGRQFSNSRSEMNVSTLELGDSALYLCATSKGAPYNEQFFGPGTRLTVL.

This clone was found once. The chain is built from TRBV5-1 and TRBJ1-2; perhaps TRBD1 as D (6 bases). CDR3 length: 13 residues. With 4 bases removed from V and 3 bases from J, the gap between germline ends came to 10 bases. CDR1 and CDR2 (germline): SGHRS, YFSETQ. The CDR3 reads CASSRDIDYGYTF. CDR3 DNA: TGCGCCAGCAGCAGGGACATTGACTATGGCTACACCTTC.

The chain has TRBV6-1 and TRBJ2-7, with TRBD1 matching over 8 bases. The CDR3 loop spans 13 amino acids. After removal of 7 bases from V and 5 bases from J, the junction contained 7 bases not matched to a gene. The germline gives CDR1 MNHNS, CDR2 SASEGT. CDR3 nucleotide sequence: TGTGCCAGCAAACGACAGGGGTCGGACGAGCAGTACTTC. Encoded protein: CASKRQGSDEQYF.

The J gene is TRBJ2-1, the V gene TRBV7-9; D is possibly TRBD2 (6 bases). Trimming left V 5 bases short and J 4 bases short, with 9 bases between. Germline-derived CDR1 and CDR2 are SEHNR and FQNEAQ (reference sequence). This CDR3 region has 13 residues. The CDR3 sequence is CASSGTLYNEQFF. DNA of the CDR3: TGTGCCAGCAGCGGGACTCTTTACAATGAGCAGTTCTTC. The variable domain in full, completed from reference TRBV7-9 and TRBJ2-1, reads DTGVSQNPRHKITKRGQNVTFRCDPISEHNRLYWYRQTLGQGPEFLTYFQNEAQLEKSRLLSDRFSAERPKGSFSTLEIQRTEQGDSAMYLCASSGTLYNEQFFGPGTRLTVL.

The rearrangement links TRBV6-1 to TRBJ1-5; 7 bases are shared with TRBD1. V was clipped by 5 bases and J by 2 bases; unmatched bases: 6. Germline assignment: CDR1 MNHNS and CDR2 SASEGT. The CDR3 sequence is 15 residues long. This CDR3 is CASSIGQAGNQPQHF. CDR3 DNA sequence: TGTGCCAGCAGTATTGGACAGGCGGGCAATCAGCCCCAGCATTTT.

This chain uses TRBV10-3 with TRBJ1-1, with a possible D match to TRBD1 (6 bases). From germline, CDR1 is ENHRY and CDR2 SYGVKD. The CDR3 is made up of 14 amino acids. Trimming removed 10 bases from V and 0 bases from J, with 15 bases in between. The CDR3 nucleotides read TGTGCCACCTCTAGACAGGCCATGAACACTGAAGCTTTCTTT. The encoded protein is CATSRQAMNTEAFF.

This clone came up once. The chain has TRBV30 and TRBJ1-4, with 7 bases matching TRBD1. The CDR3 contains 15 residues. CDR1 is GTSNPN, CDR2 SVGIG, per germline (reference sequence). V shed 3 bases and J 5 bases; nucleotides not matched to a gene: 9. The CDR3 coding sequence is TGTGCCTGGAGACCACTCGGGACAGTCAATGAAAAACTGTTTTTT. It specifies CAWRPLGTVNEKLFF.

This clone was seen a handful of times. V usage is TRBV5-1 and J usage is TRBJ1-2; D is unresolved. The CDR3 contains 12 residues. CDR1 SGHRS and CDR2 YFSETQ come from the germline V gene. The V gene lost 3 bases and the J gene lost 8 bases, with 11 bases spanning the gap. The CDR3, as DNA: TGCGCCAGCAGCTATATAGGAGGGGGCTACACCTTC. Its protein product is CASSYIGGGYTF.

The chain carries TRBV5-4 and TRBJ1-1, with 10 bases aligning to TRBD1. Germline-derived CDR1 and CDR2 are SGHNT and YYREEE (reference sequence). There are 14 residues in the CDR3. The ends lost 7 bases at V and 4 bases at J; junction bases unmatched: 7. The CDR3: CASGVTGGFTEAFF. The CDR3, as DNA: TGTGCCAGCGGGGTGACAGGGGGCTTCACTGAAGCTTTCTTT.

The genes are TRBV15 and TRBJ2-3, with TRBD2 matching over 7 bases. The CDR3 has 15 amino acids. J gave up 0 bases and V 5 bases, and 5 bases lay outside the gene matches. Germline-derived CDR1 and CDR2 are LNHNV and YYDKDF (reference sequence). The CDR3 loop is CATSGGGMSTDTQYF. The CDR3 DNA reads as TGTGCCACCAGCGGGGGGGGGATGAGCACAGATACGCAGTATTTT.

CDR3 protein: CASSRIPGGTDTQYF. The CDR3 nucleotides are TGCGCCAGCAGCCGTATCCCGGGAGGCACAGATACGCAGTATTTT. The chain combines TRBV4-3 with TRBJ2-3, with D possibly being TRBD2 (6 bases). This CDR3 contains 15 residues. V lost 4 bases, J lost 1 base, and 12 bases lay in between. Per germline, CDR1 LGHNA and CDR2 YSLEER.

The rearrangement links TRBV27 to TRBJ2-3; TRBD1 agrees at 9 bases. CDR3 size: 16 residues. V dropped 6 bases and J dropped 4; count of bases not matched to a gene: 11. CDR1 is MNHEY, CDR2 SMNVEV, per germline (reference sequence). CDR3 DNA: TGTGCCAGCAGCCCCCGGGACAGGGCTCGACCAGATACGCAGTATTTT. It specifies CASSPRDRARPDTQYF.

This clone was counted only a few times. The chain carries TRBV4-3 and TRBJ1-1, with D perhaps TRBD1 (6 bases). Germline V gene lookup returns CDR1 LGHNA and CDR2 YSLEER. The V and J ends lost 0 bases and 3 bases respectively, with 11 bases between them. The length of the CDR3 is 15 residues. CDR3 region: CASSQDPQGYTEAFF. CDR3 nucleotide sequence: TGCGCCAGCAGCCAAGATCCACAGGGTTACACTGAAGCTTTCTTT.

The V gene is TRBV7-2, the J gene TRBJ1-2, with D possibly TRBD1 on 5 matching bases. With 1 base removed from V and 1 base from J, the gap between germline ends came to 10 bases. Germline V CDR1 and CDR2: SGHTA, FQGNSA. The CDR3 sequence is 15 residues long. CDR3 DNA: TGTGCCAGCAGCTTAGTTAAGGGGAATAACTATGGCTACACCTTC. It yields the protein CASSLVKGNNYGYTF.

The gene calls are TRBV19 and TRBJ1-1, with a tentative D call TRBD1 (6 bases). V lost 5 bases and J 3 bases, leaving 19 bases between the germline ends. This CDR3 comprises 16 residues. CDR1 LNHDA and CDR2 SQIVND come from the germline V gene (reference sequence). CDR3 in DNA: TGTGCCAGTAGTTCTCCCCGGACAGAAGGGGACACTGAAGCTTTCTTT. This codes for CASSSPRTEGDTEAFF.

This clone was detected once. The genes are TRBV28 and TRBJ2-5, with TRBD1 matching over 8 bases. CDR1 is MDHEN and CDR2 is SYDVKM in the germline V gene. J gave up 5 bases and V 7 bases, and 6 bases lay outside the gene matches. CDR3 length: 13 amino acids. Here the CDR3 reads CASIARGQETQYF. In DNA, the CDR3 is TGTGCCAGCATTGCCAGGGGGCAGGAGACCCAGTACTTC.

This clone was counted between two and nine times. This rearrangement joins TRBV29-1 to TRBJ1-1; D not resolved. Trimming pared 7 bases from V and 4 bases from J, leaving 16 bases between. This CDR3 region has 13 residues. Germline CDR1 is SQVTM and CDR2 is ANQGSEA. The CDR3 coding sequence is TGCAGCGGACTGCGAGGGCGCGGCACTGAAGCTTTCTTT. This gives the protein CSGLRGRGTEAFF.

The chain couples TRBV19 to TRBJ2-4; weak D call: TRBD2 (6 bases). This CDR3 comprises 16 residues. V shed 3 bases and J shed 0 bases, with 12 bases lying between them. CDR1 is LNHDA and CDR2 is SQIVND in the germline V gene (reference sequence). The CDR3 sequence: CASSILGGLAKNIQYF. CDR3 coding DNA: TGTGCCAGTAGTATTTTGGGGGGTTTAGCCAAAAACATTCAGTACTTC.